This is a list of T cell receptor beta chains from one sample in a study of T-cell memory formation after mild COVID-19. Via MiXCR, TCRdb re-called the 5' RACE reads, giving one row per CDR3 protein. The data hold about 430,000 distinct CDR3 sequences, with approximately 24% observed a single time. The sample consisted of PBMCs or a T cell subset sorted from them (not recorded which). All receptors derive from an adult woman who had mild COVID-19 (a few samples of this study predate the infection). Cell type and time point are not known. CDR3s include the opening cysteine and the closing phenylalanine or tryptophan. Each record gives: clone size, V gene, D gene, J gene, CDR3 DNA, CDR3 protein. D genes are given only for firm matches. Expanded clones are given a class, and other clones once, few, many or no size at all.

abundance: once
v_gene: TRBV7-9
d_gene: TRBD2
j_gene: TRBJ2-7
CDR3nt: TGTGCCAGCAGTCCTGTAGCGGGAGTAGTTTACGAGCAGTACTTC
CDR3aa: CASSPVAGVVYEQYF

abundance: .
v_gene: TRBV7-3
d_gene: .
j_gene: TRBJ2-2
CDR3nt: TGTGCCAGCAGCCCCGGGGTCCGACCCACCGGGGAGCTGTTTTTT
CDR3aa: CASSPGVRPTGELFF

abundance: few
v_gene: TRBV7-3
d_gene: .
j_gene: TRBJ1-1
CDR3nt: TGTGCCAGCAGCTTAAAAAAGGGGCAGGGTGAAGCTTTCTTT
CDR3aa: CASSLKKGQGEAFF

abundance: many
v_gene: TRBV20-1
d_gene: .
j_gene: TRBJ2-5
CDR3nt: TGCAGTGCTAGCGGGGGCCGAGAGACCCAGTACTTC
CDR3aa: CSASGGRETQYF

abundance: few
v_gene: TRBV7-9
d_gene: .
j_gene: TRBJ2-1
CDR3nt: TGTGCCAGCAGCTTAGGAGGGGTTGTGGCAGACGAGCAGTTCTTC
CDR3aa: CASSLGGVVADEQFF

abundance: .
v_gene: TRBV9
d_gene: .
j_gene: TRBJ1-4
CDR3nt: TGTGCCAGCAGCATGGACCCCTACAATGAAAAACTGTTTTTT
CDR3aa: CASSMDPYNEKLFF

abundance: .
v_gene: TRBV6-1
d_gene: .
j_gene: TRBJ1-4
CDR3nt: TGTGCCAGCAGTGATGCCCGGCGGTCCAATGAAAAACTGTTTTTT
CDR3aa: CASSDARRSNEKLFF

abundance: .
v_gene: TRBV5-1
d_gene: TRBD1
j_gene: TRBJ2-3
CDR3nt: TGCGCCAGCAGCCGGGACAGGTCGACGAGGACAGATACGCAGTATTTT
CDR3aa: CASSRDRSTRTDTQYF

abundance: .
v_gene: TRBV6-5
d_gene: TRBD2
j_gene: TRBJ2-7
CDR3nt: TGTGCCAGCAGTTCCACGGGAGGGGTTGCGTACGAGCAGTACTTC
CDR3aa: CASSSTGGVAYEQYF

abundance: few
v_gene: TRBV20-1
d_gene: .
j_gene: TRBJ1-5
CDR3nt: TGCAGTGCTAGAGATCTAGGGAATAGCAATCAGCCCCAGCATTTT
CDR3aa: CSARDLGNSNQPQHF

abundance: .
v_gene: TRBV7-8
d_gene: TRBD2
j_gene: TRBJ2-3
CDR3nt: TGTGCCAGCAGCCGCCGGGACTACACAGATACGCAGTATTTT
CDR3aa: CASSRRDYTDTQYF

abundance: few
v_gene: TRBV7-9
d_gene: .
j_gene: TRBJ2-5
CDR3nt: TGTGCCAGCACCGTACCTGGGGGCGGCGGGGATCAAGAGACCCAGTACTTC
CDR3aa: CASTVPGGGGDQETQYF

abundance: few
v_gene: TRBV29-1
d_gene: TRBD2
j_gene: TRBJ2-2
CDR3nt: TGCAGCGTTGATAACCCCACTAGCGGGAACGCGAACACCGGGGAGCTGTTTTTT
CDR3aa: CSVDNPTSGNANTGELFF

abundance: many
v_gene: TRBV7-9
d_gene: TRBD2
j_gene: TRBJ2-1
CDR3nt: TGTGCCAGCAGCCCGAAGAGACTAGCGGGGGGGCCAGGTGAGCAGTTCTTC
CDR3aa: CASSPKRLAGGPGEQFF

abundance: few
v_gene: TRBV20-1
d_gene: .
j_gene: TRBJ2-1
CDR3nt: TGCAGTGCTCAAACCTATTACAATGAGCAGTTCTTC
CDR3aa: CSAQTYYNEQFF

abundance: .
v_gene: TRBV15
d_gene: .
j_gene: TRBJ2-7
CDR3nt: TGTGCCACCAGCAGAGATAGAGGGGGGTCCTACGAGCAGTACTTC
CDR3aa: CATSRDRGGSYEQYF

abundance: .
v_gene: TRBV5-1
d_gene: TRBD1
j_gene: TRBJ2-7
CDR3nt: TGCGCCAGCAGCAAGGCCGGGACAGGGGGCTACGAGCAGTACTTC
CDR3aa: CASSKAGTGGYEQYF

abundance: once
v_gene: TRBV5-6
d_gene: TRBD1
j_gene: TRBJ1-1
CDR3nt: TGTGCCAGCAGCTTGGATGGGACAGGGAGAATGAACACTGAAGCTTTCTTT
CDR3aa: CASSLDGTGRMNTEAFF

abundance: .
v_gene: TRBV24-1
d_gene: TRBD1
j_gene: TRBJ2-7
CDR3nt: TGTGCCACCAGTGATCGTTCCGGGACAGGGGCGGGCGAGCAGTACTTC
CDR3aa: CATSDRSGTGAGEQYF

abundance: many
v_gene: TRBV14
d_gene: .
j_gene: TRBJ2-3
CDR3nt: TGTGCCAGCAGCCAAGCAGATACGCAGTATTTT
CDR3aa: CASSQADTQYF

abundance: .
v_gene: TRBV20-1
d_gene: .
j_gene: TRBJ1-1
CDR3nt: TGCAGTGCCGGGAGTCACACTGAAGCTTTCTTT
CDR3aa: CSAGSHTEAFF

abundance: .
v_gene: TRBV9
d_gene: .
j_gene: TRBJ2-3
CDR3nt: TGTGCCAGCAGCGTACGTTCTGGGGACCTTACAGATACGCAGTATTTT
CDR3aa: CASSVRSGDLTDTQYF

abundance: .
v_gene: TRBV18
d_gene: .
j_gene: TRBJ1-1
CDR3nt: TGTGCCAGCTCCCGGGGTATCGACACTGAAGCTTTCTTT
CDR3aa: CASSRGIDTEAFF

abundance: .
v_gene: TRBV3-1
d_gene: TRBD2
j_gene: TRBJ2-7
CDR3nt: TGTGCCAGCAGCCAGGGACTAGCGGGGATGAACTACGAGCAGTACTTC
CDR3aa: CASSQGLAGMNYEQYF

abundance: .
v_gene: TRBV24-1
d_gene: .
j_gene: TRBJ2-1
CDR3nt: TGTGCCACCAGTAAAGTACCGGGGGCGCATGAGCAGTTCTTC
CDR3aa: CATSKVPGAHEQFF

abundance: few
v_gene: TRBV2
d_gene: TRBD2
j_gene: TRBJ2-5
CDR3nt: TGTGCCAGCAGTGAGACCGTAGCGGGAAGTGAGACCCAGTACTTC
CDR3aa: CASSETVAGSETQYF

abundance: .
v_gene: TRBV7-2
d_gene: .
j_gene: TRBJ2-3
CDR3nt: TGTGCCAGCAGCTTAACTTACGCGCAGTATTTT
CDR3aa: CASSLTYAQYF

abundance: .
v_gene: TRBV29-1
d_gene: .
j_gene: TRBJ1-1
CDR3nt: TGCAGCGTTCCAGATAACACTGAAGCTTTCTTT
CDR3aa: CSVPDNTEAFF

abundance: few
v_gene: TRBV6-5
d_gene: .
j_gene: TRBJ2-1
CDR3nt: TGTGCCAGCAGTTACGAGGACGGCTCCTACAATGAGCAGTTCTTC
CDR3aa: CASSYEDGSYNEQFF

abundance: once
v_gene: TRBV12-3/TRBV12-4
d_gene: .
j_gene: TRBJ2-5
CDR3nt: TGTGCCAGCAGTTTTTGGAGCCGGGAGACCCAGTACTTC
CDR3aa: CASSFWSRETQYF

abundance: .
v_gene: TRBV7-9
d_gene: .
j_gene: TRBJ2-7
CDR3nt: TGTGCCAGCAGCCAAACAGGGTTGTGGAGGGGTTACGAGCAGTACTTC
CDR3aa: CASSQTGLWRGYEQYF

abundance: .
v_gene: TRBV29-1
d_gene: TRBD2
j_gene: TRBJ2-7
CDR3nt: TGCAGCGTTGAGGTGGCCGGGGGGTCCTACGAGCAGTACTTC
CDR3aa: CSVEVAGGSYEQYF

abundance: many
v_gene: TRBV11-3
d_gene: .
j_gene: TRBJ1-1
CDR3nt: TGTGCCAGCAGCCTTACCGGGGCCTGGGGCACTGAAGCTTTCTTT
CDR3aa: CASSLTGAWGTEAFF

abundance: few
v_gene: TRBV5-1
d_gene: .
j_gene: TRBJ2-3
CDR3nt: TGCGCCAGCAGCCCCGCCCCATTGGATACGCAGTATTTT
CDR3aa: CASSPAPLDTQYF

abundance: .
v_gene: TRBV24-1
d_gene: .
j_gene: TRBJ2-7
CDR3nt: TGTGCCACCAGTGATTTAGATGGATACCCAGCGGGGCAGTACTTC
CDR3aa: CATSDLDGYPAGQYF

abundance: .
v_gene: TRBV6-2/TRBV6-3
d_gene: TRBD2
j_gene: TRBJ2-1
CDR3nt: TGTGCCAGCCGCCTAGGAAGACTAGCGGGATACTACAATGAGCAGTTCTTC
CDR3aa: CASRLGRLAGYYNEQFF

abundance: few
v_gene: TRBV5-1
d_gene: .
j_gene: TRBJ2-3
CDR3nt: TGCGCCAGCAGCTTGGCCTTCGGAGATACGCAGTATTTT
CDR3aa: CASSLAFGDTQYF

abundance: few
v_gene: TRBV9
d_gene: TRBD1
j_gene: TRBJ1-2
CDR3nt: TGTGCCAGCAGCCTAAGGGACAGGGCCGAGTATGGCTACACCTTC
CDR3aa: CASSLRDRAEYGYTF

abundance: .
v_gene: TRBV5-1
d_gene: .
j_gene: TRBJ2-2
CDR3nt: TGCGCCAGCAGCTCCCGACTCCACTCGGCGAACACCGGGGAGCTGTTTTTT
CDR3aa: CASSSRLHSANTGELFF

abundance: few
v_gene: TRBV18
d_gene: .
j_gene: TRBJ1-2
CDR3nt: TGTGCCAGCTCACCGGGACACCGGAACTATGGCTACACCTTC
CDR3aa: CASSPGHRNYGYTF